This TCR beta chain originates from a study of cytomegalovirus exposure and HLA in healthy donors. Findings of the study overall: The tendency of first-cohort TCR clusters to co-occur in the 110 or so validation repertoires emerged from a later analysis. For most TCR sequences rarity was the rule, although some public TCRs occurred in many donors.

On this clone: Its antigen remains unidentified.

The CDR3 is 18 residues long. Germline assignment: CDR1 MGHRA and CDR2 YSYEKL. V was clipped by 0 bases and J by 0 bases; unmatched bases: 8. Clones were read by immunoSEQ multiplex PCR, and TCRdb kept only the in-frame ones, dropping some. The sample yields roughly 130,000 clones, about 88% seen once. The sequenced sample was PBMCs. This chain uses TRBV4-1 with TRBJ2-7, with 10 bases matching TRBD2. The sequence was collected from a man between 25 and 39 years old in good health and CMV-seronegative. CDR3 sequence: CASSQDWLAGDISYEQYF. The CDR3 DNA sequence: TGCGCCAGCAGCCAAGATTGGCTAGCGGGGGACATCTCCTACGAGCAGTACTTC.